These 4 T cell receptor beta chains share one sample of origin, sequenced in a study of tissue T cells after allogeneic stem cell transplantation. TCRdb's copy holds only in-frame clones and misses some; the assay was immunoSEQ multiplex PCR. The table records nearly 50,000 clones, roughly 73% of them present only once. The sequenced sample consisted of sorted cells pooled from one or two spleens. Every receptor here comes from a pool of C57BL/6 mice in good health.

Notes on this clone: Mouse gene names apply. Partial CDR3 DNA: TGTGCCAGCGGTGAAAGGGTCTATAATTCGCCCCTCTAC. Protein sequence: CASGERVYNSPLY. The CDR3, in full, reads CASGERVYNSPLYF. The chain couples TRBV13-2 to TRBJ1-6, with D unclear. The read terminates 1 residue ahead of where the CDR3 ends, so the germline J gene completes it. TRBJ1-6 is filed as an ORF, its function uncertain. Per the germline V gene, CDR1 is NNHNN and CDR2 is SYGAGS (reference sequence). CDR3 length equals 14 residues. Between the trimmed V and J ends, which lost 2 bases and 3 bases, there was a span of 6 bases.

With respect to this clone: Each gene name is a mouse one. The read terminates 1 residue before the CDR3 end, so the remaining end is supplied by the germline J gene. V and J are TRBV24 and TRBJ2-2; D perhaps matches TRBD1 (6 bases). Trimming took off 6 bases at V and 1 base at J, with 12 bases between the two ends. The CDR3 loop spans 15 amino acids. CDR1 is KGHTA, CDR2 FRNEEI, per germline. CDR3 DNA, as far as it was read: TGTGCCAGCAGCTCGGGACACAGAAACACCGGGCAGCTCTAC. This codes for CASSSGHRNTGQLY. The complete CDR3 protein is CASSSGHRNTGQLYF.

Remarks on this clone: Gene names and germline refer to mouse. The missing CDR3 end, 1 residue past where the read stops, is filled in from the germline J gene. This chain uses TRBV13-2 with TRBJ1-1, with 7 bases aligning to TRBD1. This CDR3 spans 13 amino acids. Germline CDR1 is NNHNN and CDR2 is SYGAGS (reference sequence). V gave up 5 bases and J gave up 4 bases; unmatched junction bases: 5. This CDR3 reads CASGRQGPTEVFF. Partial CDR3 DNA: TGTGCCAGCGGCAGACAGGGTCCCACAGAAGTCTTC.

A single count supports this clone. Gene names are mouse gene names. Incomplete CDR3 DNA: TGTGCCAGCAGTCTTCATCCGGGACAGACATATGCTGAGCAGTTC. Protein product: CASSLHPGQTYAEQF. In full, the CDR3 is CASSLHPGQTYAEQFF. The V gene is TRBV24, the J gene TRBJ2-1; the match to TRBD1 covers 7 bases. The read falls 1 residue short of the CDR3 end, and the missing part is taken from the germline J gene. Trimming cost V 3 bases and J 4 bases; bases outside gene matches: 9. Germline loops: CDR1 KGHTA, CDR2 FRNEEI. CDR3 length: 16 amino acids.